The clone carrying this T cell receptor beta chain was counted between two and nine times. This sample is part of a study of blood T cells in healthy people across ages. The CDR3 loop spans 14 amino acids. J lost 6 bases, V lost 4 bases, and 5 bases had no gene match. CDR1 is SGHRS, CDR2 YFSETQ, per germline. A second PCR, run for roughly 7 to 12 cycles, used a sample-barcoded 5' primer plus a J-beta primer mix. MiXCR, run by TCRdb on the 5' RACE reads, gives a single entry per CDR3 protein. The table has 700,000 to 850,000 distinct CDR3 sequences, roughly 40% seen once. The chain uses TRBV5-1 and TRBJ2-1; 9 bases match TRBD1. The clonotype was recovered from a man between 18 and 35 years old in good health. The sequencing sample was made of blood. DNA for the CDR3: TGCGCCAGCAGCAGGACAGGGGTGGGCAATGAGCAGTTCTTC. It yields the protein CASSRTGVGNEQFF.